These 25 T cell receptor beta chains originate from one sample sequenced in a study of CD8 T cells in ankylosing spondylitis. TCRdb passed the 5' RACE reads through MiXCR, listing each CDR3 protein once. The sample has 200,000 to 300,000 distinct CDR3 sequences; over 9.5% are singletons. Sequencing was performed on blood, either unsorted or a sorted T cell fraction (not recorded which). The receptors were sampled from a male donor with ankylosing spondylitis or in good health (not recorded which).

The V call is TRBV27, the J call TRBJ2-1, with D unresolved. CDR3 length: 16 residues. Germline-derived CDR1 and CDR2 are MNHEY and SMNVEV (reference sequence). The V end lost 2 bases, the J end lost 6 bases, and 17 bases lay between the germline ends. The CDR3 sequence: CASSLESPSNPNEQFF. In DNA form, the CDR3 reads TGTGCCAGCAGTTTAGAGTCGCCTTCCAATCCCAATGAGCAGTTCTTC.

In this sample, this clonotype turned up many times. The V gene is TRBV20-1, the J gene TRBJ2-1; TRBD2 aligns across 11 bases. Germline loops: CDR1 DFQATT, CDR2 SNEGSKA (reference sequence). The CDR3 contains 14 residues. V lost 5 bases to trimming and J lost 3 bases; unmatched junction nucleotides: 3. CDR3 sequence (DNA): TGCAGTGCTTCCGGGACTAGCGGCTACAATGAGCAGTTCTTC. This encodes CSASGTSGYNEQFF.

This clonotype appeared many times. The genes are TRBV12-3 or TRBV12-4 and TRBJ1-1, with D possibly TRBD1 on 5 matching bases. This CDR3 comprises 14 residues. The germline V and J ends were trimmed by 3 bases and 4 bases, with 12 bases remaining between them. CDR3: CASSFSAGGTEAFF. The DNA of the CDR3 is TGTGCCAGCAGTTTTTCGGCGGGGGGCACTGAAGCTTTCTTT.

This clonotype has only a few counts. The V call is TRBV20-1, the J call TRBJ2-1; a weak D match, TRBD2 (5 bases). V lost 3 bases and J lost 7, with 16 bases in between. This CDR3 is built from 14 residues. CDR1 is DFQATT, CDR2 SNEGSKA, per germline (reference sequence). CDR3 in DNA: TGCAGTGCTAGTCGCGGGCGGGCCACTAATGAGCAGTTCTTC. As protein: CSASRGRATNEQFF.

This clonotype has ten or more counts. V is TRBV20-1 and J is TRBJ2-7; D is perhaps TRBD1 (5 bases). The V gene lost 4 bases and the J gene lost 2 bases, with 12 bases spanning the gap. Germline values: CDR1 DFQATT, CDR2 SNEGSKA (reference sequence). This CDR3 comprises 13 residues. The CDR3 DNA sequence: TGCAGTGCTATGCCCGACAGCGCCTACGAGCAGTACTTC. Encoded protein: CSAMPDSAYEQYF.

The sample holds many counts of this clonotype. The J gene is TRBJ1-2, the V gene TRBV29-1; TRBD1 matches at 8 bases. There are 14 residues in the CDR3. Trimming took 5 bases from V and 4 from J; bases not matched to a gene: 9. Germline CDR1 SQVTM, CDR2 ANQGSEA. CDR3 DNA sequence: TGCAGCGTTCGGGCGGGACAGGAAGGCTATGGCTACACCTTC. This translates into CSVRAGQEGYGYTF. Together with reference TRBV29-1 and TRBJ1-2, the CDR3 gives the full variable domain: SAVISQKPSRDICQRGTSLTIQCQVDSQVTMMFWYRQQPGQSLTLIATANQGSEATYESGFVIDKFPISRPNLTFSTLTVSNMSPEDSSIYLCSVRAGQEGYGYTFGSGTRLTVV.

This clonotype was detected only a few times. V is TRBV11-2 and J is TRBJ2-6, with D perhaps matching TRBD2 (5 bases). This CDR3 is 18 amino acids long. Germline CDR1 is SGHAT and CDR2 is FQNNGV. Trimming cost V 0 bases and J 1 base, with 13 bases left between them. The CDR3 loop is CASSLDLFEGSGANVLTF. In DNA form, the CDR3 reads TGTGCCAGCAGCTTAGATCTCTTTGAGGGATCTGGGGCCAACGTCCTGACTTTC.

This clonotype was detected only a few times. J is TRBJ2-7 and V is TRBV5-1; D is ambiguous. The CDR3 contains 13 residues. The V and J ends lost 2 bases and 10 bases respectively, with 16 bases between them. From germline, CDR1 is SGHRS and CDR2 YFSETQ. CDR3 region: CASSFGGTSLQYF. The CDR3 DNA reads TGCGCCAGCAGCTTCGGTGGTACTTCCCTTCAGTACTTC.

Ten or more counts support this clonotype. The rearrangement joins TRBV29-1 to TRBJ2-2; D ambiguous. The V end lost 4 bases, the J end lost 6 bases, and 6 bases lay between the germline ends. CDR1 is SQVTM, CDR2 ANQGSEA, per germline. CDR3 size: 11 residues. The DNA of the CDR3 is TGCAGCGTTGCACGGTCCGGGGAGCTGTTTTTT. Amino acid sequence: CSVARSGELFF.

The chain links TRBV11-3 to TRBJ2-3; D not resolved. The CDR3 spans 13 residues. Trimming took 3 bases from V and 4 from J, leaving 8 bases between them. Per germline, CDR1 SGHNT and CDR2 YENEEA. In nucleotides, the CDR3 is TGTGCCAGCAGCTTCGGCTCGTCAGATACGCAGTATTTT. It translates to CASSFGSSDTQYF.

This clonotype appeared many times. The chain carries TRBV5-6 and TRBJ2-7, with 7 bases that match TRBD1. The ends lost 0 bases at V and 3 bases at J; junction bases unmatched: 3. This CDR3 has 14 residues. CDR1 is SGHDT, CDR2 YYEEEE, per germline. For the CDR3, the DNA is TGTGCCAGCAGCTTGGTGGCAGGGGGCTACGAGCAGTACTTC. It encodes CASSLVAGGYEQYF.

With regard to this clonotype: A much larger clonotype is one base distant, so this may be a read error. Because the CDR3 is missing its conserved closing phenylalanine or tryptophan, this is likely a read error. The CDR3 DNA reads as TGTGCCAGCAGCCAAACAGGGGGCTTCCAAGAGACCCAGTACCTC. Protein sequence: CASSQTGGFQETQYL. The chain combines TRBV3-1 with TRBJ2-5; TRBD1 matches 9 bases. The CDR3 has 15 amino acids. The V segment lost 2 bases and the J segment 1 base; nucleotides outside the gene matches: 2. The germline gives CDR1 LGHDT, CDR2 YNNKEL (reference sequence).

The rearrangement uses TRBV7-8 and TRBJ2-4; TRBD1 might be the D (5 bases). This CDR3 has 14 amino acids. Germline lookup yields CDR1 SGHVS and CDR2 FQNEAQ. V dropped 4 bases and J dropped 7 bases, with 14 bases sitting between them. The CDR3 DNA is TGTGCCAGCAGCTCCTTCGGACACGGGAACATTCAGTACTTC. Translated: CASSSFGHGNIQYF.

In its sample, this clonotype was seen many times. The V call is TRBV29-1, the J call TRBJ2-1; the D is unclear. Per germline, CDR1 SQVTM and CDR2 ANQGSEA. This CDR3 has 13 residues. V lost 4 bases to trimming and J lost 7 bases, with 14 bases between them. The CDR3: CSVGLPSANEQFF. CDR3 sequence (DNA): TGCAGCGTTGGACTCCCATCGGCGAATGAGCAGTTCTTC.

The CDR3 sequence: CASSLVSDAGELFF. The CDR3 DNA follows: TGTGCCAGCAGTTTAGTTTCGGACGCCGGGGAGCTGTTTTTT. The gene calls are TRBV12-3 or TRBV12-4 and TRBJ2-2; no firm D call. V was clipped by 1 base and J by 6 bases, with 9 bases between them. The length of the CDR3 is 14 residues.

This clonotype came up a few times. V gene TRBV5-6 combines with J gene TRBJ2-2; D is undetermined. This CDR3 is 14 amino acids long. Germline CDR1 reads SGHDT; CDR2 reads YYEEEE. Between the trimmed V and J ends, which lost 4 bases and 4 bases, there was a span of 11 bases. The CDR3 sequence is CASSLPVGTGELFF. The CDR3 DNA follows: TGTGCCAGCAGCCTTCCCGTGGGCACCGGGGAGCTGTTTTTT. The whole variable domain, remainder taken from reference TRBV5-6 and TRBJ2-2, is DAGVTQSPTHLIKTRGQQVTLRCSPKSGHDTVSWYQQALGQGPQFIFQYYEEEERQRGNFPDRFSGHQFPNYSSELNVNALLLGDSALYLCASSLPVGTGELFFGEGSRLTVL.

This clonotype was observed at least ten times. The rearrangement links TRBV29-1 to TRBJ2-1, with TRBD2 as a possible D gene (7 bases). V was cut by 8 bases and J by 12 bases, with 17 bases left in between. The germline CDR1 and CDR2 sequences are SQVTM and ANQGSEA. CDR3 size: 11 residues. CDR3: CSPKGGGRQFF. In nucleotides, the CDR3 is TGCAGCCCGAAAGGGGGGGGAAGGCAGTTCTTC.

At least ten counts were recorded for this clonotype. The rearrangement links TRBV20-1 to TRBJ1-1; 8 bases are shared with TRBD1. The CDR3 runs to 15 residues. Germline V gene lookup returns CDR1 DFQATT and CDR2 SNEGSKA (reference sequence). Trimming cost V 2 bases and J 7 bases; bases outside gene matches: 12. Here the CDR3 DNA reads TGCAGTGCTAGAAGACAGGGGCTGAATTTGGGTGAAGCTTTCTTT. Its translation: CSARRQGLNLGEAFF.

This clonotype was observed at least ten times. This chain links TRBV7-8 with TRBJ2-1; 8 bases match TRBD2. The length of the CDR3 is 14 residues. The V gene end was trimmed by 5 bases and the J gene end by 6 bases; junction bases not matched to a gene: 6. Looked up from germline, CDR1 is SGHVS and CDR2 is FQNEAQ. In DNA, the CDR3 is TGTGCCAGCAGCGGACTAGCCACCCCCAATGAGCAGTTCTTC. It yields the protein CASSGLATPNEQFF.

This clonotype was counted many times. The rearrangement links TRBV29-1 to TRBJ2-1; no firm D call. CDR1 and CDR2 from the germline V gene are SQVTM and ANQGSEA. V dropped 5 bases and J dropped 0 bases, with 14 bases sitting between them. The CDR3 totals 15 residues. The chain's CDR3 is CSVYLGKSSYNEQFF. The CDR3 DNA is TGCAGCGTTTACCTAGGGAAGAGCTCCTACAATGAGCAGTTCTTC.

This clonotype has more than one count but fewer than ten. CDR3 DNA: TGTGCCAGCCAAAGCGCGATCCGCGACAATGAGCAGTTCTTC. As protein: CASQSAIRDNEQFF. The gene calls are TRBV18 and TRBJ2-1; D gene ambiguous. Germline V lookup: CDR1 KGHSH, CDR2 LQKENI. V gave up 8 bases and J gave up 5 bases, with 16 bases separating them. This CDR3 comprises 14 residues.

This clonotype was counted many times. The gene calls are TRBV4-1 and TRBJ2-1, with D possibly being TRBD2 (6 bases). Germline CDR1 MGHRA, CDR2 YSYEKL. The CDR3 is made up of 13 amino acids. V was clipped by 3 bases and J by 4 bases, with 7 bases between them. The CDR3 DNA sequence: TGCGCCAGCAGCCAGGGACTTTACAATGAGCAGTTCTTC. This codes for CASSQGLYNEQFF.

At least ten counts were recorded for this clonotype. The rearrangement uses TRBV6-6 and TRBJ2-5, with D perhaps being TRBD1 or TRBD2 (6 bases each). Trimming took off 5 bases at V and 5 bases at J, with 15 bases between the two ends. The CDR3 is 14 amino acids. The V gene's germline CDR1 is MNHNY and CDR2 SVGAGI (reference sequence). The CDR3 protein is CASSRPGARETQYF. For the CDR3, the DNA is TGTGCCAGCAGTCGACCGGGGGCCCGGGAGACCCAGTACTTC.

This clonotype was seen ten or more times. The chain couples TRBV15 to TRBJ1-1; D not resolved. Germline loops: CDR1 LNHNV, CDR2 YYDKDF (reference sequence). V lost 11 bases, J lost 1 base, and 11 bases lay in between. The CDR3 totals 12 residues. The DNA for the CDR3 is TGTGCCGTGAGGAAATGGAACACTGAAGCTTTCTTT. This codes for CAVRKWNTEAFF.

CDR3 in amino acids: CASSRLGTRDEQFF. As DNA, the CDR3 is TGTGCCAGTAGTAGGCTGGGCACCAGGGATGAGCAGTTCTTC. This rearrangement joins TRBV19 to TRBJ2-1; D is perhaps TRBD1 (5 bases). The length of the CDR3 is 14 residues. Trimming shortened V by 4 bases and J by 8 bases, and 15 bases separated the two germline ends. Per germline, CDR1 LNHDA and CDR2 SQIVND (reference sequence).